The 17 T cell receptor beta chains presented below share a single source sample, sequenced in a study of CD8+ T cells in alopecia areata. The sequencing template was cDNA reverse transcribed from extracted RNA. This table comes from immunoSEQ multiplex PCR, and its TCRdb copy is limited to in-frame clones, with some not included. The sample includes 180,000 or so clones, around 63% of them seen just once. The input for sequencing was CD4+ T cells sorted from blood, taken at week 0. The receptors derive from a human donor with alopecia areata.

V gene TRBV7-2 combines with J gene TRBJ1-6; the D gene is possibly TRBD1 (5 bases). This CDR3 has 18 residues. Germline values: CDR1 SGHTA, CDR2 FQGNSA. Between the trimmed V and J ends, which lost 0 bases and 0 bases, there was a span of 12 bases. The CDR3 spells CASSLAPGGSSYNSPLHF. CDR3 nucleotide sequence: TGTGCCAGCAGCTTAGCGCCGGGGGGAAGCTCCTATAATTCACCCCTCCACTTT. Together with reference TRBV7-2 and TRBJ1-6, the CDR3 gives the full variable domain: GAGVSQSPSNKVTEKGKDVELRCDPISGHTALYWYRQSLGQGLEFLIYFQGNSAPDKSGLPSDRFSAERTGGSVSTLTIQRTQQEDSAVYLCASSLAPGGSSYNSPLHFGNGTRLTVT.

The rearrangement links TRBV4-1 to TRBJ1-2, with D unclear. Trimming removed 4 bases at V and 0 bases at J, with 12 bases between. The germline CDR1 and CDR2 sequences are MGHRA and YSYEKL. The CDR3 is made up of 15 amino acids. The CDR3 sequence: CASSPALGTNYGYTF. CDR3 in DNA: TGCGCCAGCAGCCCAGCCCTAGGGACTAACTATGGCTACACCTTC.

This clone appeared a few times. The chain recombines TRBV7-2 with TRBJ2-5; TRBD2 matches at 10 bases. The ends lost 5 bases at V and 4 bases at J; junction bases unmatched: 7. The CDR3 totals 15 residues. CDR1 is SGHTA and CDR2 is FQGNSA in the germline V gene. The CDR3 protein is CASSGSGGAVETQYF. For the CDR3, the DNA is TGTGCCAGCAGCGGGAGCGGGGGGGCTGTAGAGACCCAGTACTTC.

This clone showed up just once. The chain is built from TRBV29-1 and TRBJ1-6, with 8 nucleotides matching TRBD1. The CDR3 is 13 residues long. With V trimmed by 6 bases and J by 8 bases, 6 bases remained unmatched. Germline CDR1 and CDR2: SQVTM and ANQGSEA. DNA for the CDR3: TGCAGCGTCCGACAGGGGAGTCATTCACCCCTCCACTTT. As protein: CSVRQGSHSPLHF. Supplemented by reference TRBV29-1 and TRBJ1-6, the full variable domain reads SAVISQKPSRDICQRGTSLTIQCQVDSQVTMMFWYRQQPGQSLTLIATANQGSEATYESGFVIDKFPISRPNLTFSTLTVSNMSPEDSSIYLCSVRQGSHSPLHFGNGTRLTVT.

This clone was observed a handful of times. The gene calls are TRBV5-4 and TRBJ2-2; perhaps D is TRBD1 or TRBD2 (6 bases each). Deletions cut 5 bases from V and 6 bases from J, with 26 bases between. This CDR3 region has 18 residues. Germline V gives CDR1 SGHNT, CDR2 YYREEE (reference sequence). The DNA of the CDR3 is TGTGCCAGCAGAGCTTCCGGACAGTACGGAGGGCGTTCCGGGGAGCTGTTTTTT. It codes for CASRASGQYGGRSGELFF.

The chain employs TRBV6-5 and TRBJ2-7, with a tentative D call TRBD1 (5 bases). This CDR3 spans 15 amino acids. Looked up from germline, CDR1 is MNHEY and CDR2 is SVGAGI. The V end lost 0 bases, the J end lost 1 base, and 10 bases lay between the germline ends. CDR3 coding DNA: TGTGCCAGCAGTTACTCGGTCCAGGGATCCTACGAGCAGTACTTC. This encodes CASSYSVQGSYEQYF.

This chain connects TRBV27 to TRBJ2-3; the D is unclear. The CDR3 contains 12 residues. Germline V lookup: CDR1 MNHEY, CDR2 SMNVEV (reference sequence). Deletions cut 3 bases from V and 4 bases from J, with 5 bases between. The CDR3 sequence: CASSFNADTQYF. In DNA, the CDR3 is TGTGCCAGCAGTTTTAACGCAGATACGCAGTATTTT.

The V and J genes are TRBV4-3 and TRBJ2-5, with 9 bases that match TRBD1. Germline V CDR1 and CDR2: LGHNA, YSLEER. V lost 2 bases and J lost 2; bases outside the gene matches: 3. The CDR3 consists of 15 residues. As DNA, the CDR3 is TGCGCCAGCAGCCAACTTGGACAGGGGCAAGAGACCCAGTACTTC. It specifies CASSQLGQGQETQYF.

Notes on this clone: One end of the junction does not line up with germline, which may come from a read error. The rearrangement links TRBV6-5 to TRBJ2-2; D possibly corresponds to TRBD2 (5 bases). This CDR3 spans 14 amino acids. Germline V gives CDR1 MNHEY, CDR2 SVGAGI. The CDR3 DNA reads as TGTGCCAGCGGTAACGGGATGAACCCCGGGGAGCTGTTTTTT. Residues: CASGNGMNPGELFF.

The chain joins TRBV29-1 to TRBJ2-2, with D hard to call. Trimming left V 0 bases short and J 2 bases short, with 13 bases between. The CDR3 contains 16 residues. CDR1 SQVTM and CDR2 ANQGSEA come from the germline V gene. CDR3 coding DNA: TGCAGCGTTGAAGATGGAATAGGAGTTAACACCGGGGAGCTGTTTTTT. Its protein product is CSVEDGIGVNTGELFF.

The rearrangement uses TRBV4-3 and TRBJ1-1; D ambiguous. V lost 0 bases and J 3 bases, leaving 5 bases between the germline ends. This CDR3 spans 13 amino acids. The germline gives CDR1 LGHNA, CDR2 YSLEER. CDR3: CASSQDYHTEAFF. The CDR3 bases are TGCGCCAGCAGCCAAGATTACCACACTGAAGCTTTCTTT.

The rearrangement joins TRBV27 to TRBJ2-7; 7 bases agree with TRBD2. The CDR3 covers 15 residues. Germline-derived CDR1 and CDR2 are MNHEY and SMNVEV (reference sequence). The V and J ends lost 4 bases and 3 bases, in that order; junction bases with no gene match: 9. This CDR3 reads CASSSAGRLNYEQYF. CDR3 DNA: TGTGCCAGCAGTTCAGCGGGACGGCTGAACTACGAGCAGTACTTC.

This clone was detected a few times. This chain links TRBV6-6 with TRBJ2-5, with D perhaps matching TRBD1 (5 bases). Trimming took off 7 bases at V and 3 bases at J, with 6 bases between the two ends. The CDR3 loop spans 11 amino acids. Germline assignment: CDR1 MNHNY and CDR2 SVGAGI (reference sequence). The CDR3 nucleotides are TGTGCCAGCAAAGGGGAAGAGACCCAGTACTTC. Protein: CASKGEETQYF.

Concerning this clone: Distinct nucleotide sequences in the sample also encode this CDR3. J is TRBJ1-5 and V is TRBV11-2; possible D gene TRBD1, 5 bases. V was clipped by 1 base and J by 4 bases, with 8 bases between them. CDR3 size: 14 residues. Germline-derived CDR1 and CDR2 are SGHAT and FQNNGV. CDR3 sequence (DNA): TGTGCCAGCAGCTTAGTGGGGGGAAATCAGCCCCAGCATTTT. Its protein is CASSLVGGNQPQHF.

The V and J genes are TRBV7-4 and TRBJ1-5, with D maybe TRBD1 (6 bases). The V end lost 5 bases, the J end lost 3 bases, and 17 bases lay between the germline ends. CDR1 SGHVT and CDR2 SQSDAQ come from the germline V gene. The CDR3 is 16 residues long. The CDR3: CASSGRPDSFNQPQHF. CDR3 coding DNA: TGTGCCAGCAGCGGTCGTCCGGACAGCTTCAATCAGCCCCAGCATTTT.

The gene calls are TRBV29-1 and TRBJ2-2; D call uncertain. The CDR3 covers 16 residues. Germline loops: CDR1 SQVTM, CDR2 ANQGSEA. Trimming stripped 1 base from V and 1 base from J, with 13 bases between. The chain's CDR3 is CSVEVKKLRNTGELFF. The CDR3 region has the DNA TGCAGCGTTGAAGTTAAGAAGTTAAGGAACACCGGGGAGCTGTTTTTT.

The chain has TRBV27 and TRBJ1-2; 8 nucleotides align to TRBD1. V shed 3 bases, J shed 5 bases, and the junction held 8 bases outside the gene matches. Germline V gene lookup returns CDR1 MNHEY and CDR2 SMNVEV (reference sequence). This CDR3 has 15 residues. CDR3 DNA: TGTGCCAGCAGTTTTTCAAGGACAGGGATATATGGCTACACCTTC. This codes for CASSFSRTGIYGYTF.